Listed below are T cell receptor beta chains from one sample, sequenced in a study of post-analysis software for immune sequencing data. MiXCR was run by TCRdb on the PCR reads, yielding one entry per CDR3 protein. Of hundreds of thousands of distinct CDR3 sequences detected, roughly three fifths appear once; the ten largest clones hold about 11%. Input material: blood. All receptors derive from a girl aged 2-9 years with multiple sclerosis. Both conserved end residues are trimmed from each CDR3.

v_gene,j_gene,CDR3aa
TRBV7-9,TRBJ2-6,ASSLPRTGTVAGANVLT
TRBV10-2,TRBJ2-7,ASSDQDRGGKQY
TRBV2,TRBJ2-7,ASSEGTLSYEQY
TRBV20-1,TRBJ1-5,SATPGGRENQPQH
TRBV20-1,TRBJ2-5,SAASGGSGWETQY
TRBV5-6,TRBJ1-6,ASSLASSNSPLH
TRBV7-2,TRBJ2-5,ASRPPYSGQETQY
TRBV5-1,TRBJ2-5,ASSLPGQLQEGQY
TRBV15,TRBJ1-5,ATSRDASNQPQH
TRBV12-3/TRBV12-4,TRBJ2-1,ASSLRQGLSEQF
TRBV10-3,TRBJ2-7,AISADGTYEQY
TRBV6-6,TRBJ2-3,ASSYLLAGGTDTQY
TRBV20-1,TRBJ2-3,SAEGPGTDTQY
TRBV24-1,TRBJ2-1,ATSDPGTPGGSSYNEQF
TRBV6-6,TRBJ2-7,ASSSMYEQY
TRBV12-3/TRBV12-4,TRBJ1-5,ASSRTDQPQH
TRBV12-3/TRBV12-4,TRBJ1-2,ASSSRGSNGYT
TRBV5-1,TRBJ1-6,ASSTGLNNSPLH
TRBV29-1,TRBJ1-1,SVEDLGGIYAF
TRBV20-1,TRBJ2-7,RARRGASEQY
TRBV5-1,TRBJ2-3,ASSLDPSYPTDTQY
TRBV7-9,TRBJ2-3,ASSLAGSTTDTQY
TRBV5-6,TRBJ2-5,ASSRTPGKTQY
TRBV10-3,TRBJ1-6,AISETRGVLNSPLH
TRBV5-5,TRBJ2-7,ASSLGWKGGYEQY
TRBV27,TRBJ2-1,ASSLSASGGQF
TRBV29-1,TRBJ2-7,SVRKLAGVYEQY
TRBV11-2,TRBJ2-5,ASSFRPAGEYQETQY
TRBV4-1,TRBJ2-7,ASSQGDRLSYEQY
TRBV13,TRBJ2-4,ASSSFGQEEEQY
TRBV11-3,TRBJ2-5,ASSSTSGGQETQY
TRBV7-2,TRBJ1-2,ASSLTGGGSYGYT
TRBV6-5,TRBJ2-3,ASGQQGHTQY
TRBV6-5,TRBJ1-2,AAARGSGYT
TRBV4-1,NA,ASRWGSEQY
TRBV6-5,TRBJ1-1,ASSYSPGRQAF
TRBV6-1,TRBJ2-3,ASSSGSEFTQY
TRBV20-1,TRBJ2-1,SASRTSGRKNEQF
TRBV5-1,TRBJ2-3,ASSTRGGDTDTQY
TRBV4-3,TRBJ2-5,ASSQDHRSQETQY
TRBV6-5,TRBJ2-7,ASSSLRGLQAYEQY
TRBV10-3,TRBJ1-2,AISGQGDGYT
TRBV7-2,TRBJ2-5,ASSLVAPGGNEQY
TRBV20-1,TRBJ2-7,SARQGAYEQY
TRBV20-1,TRBJ2-7,SARGGTAYEQY
TRBV9,TRBJ2-1,ASSPQPQSEQF
TRBV14,NA,ASSQGVLETQY
TRBV7-3,TRBJ2-7,ASSPSLTGAEQY
TRBV12-3/TRBV12-4,TRBJ2-5,ASRSTGEGTQY
TRBV20-1,TRBJ1-4,SARDMSARVF
TRBV9,TRBJ2-1,ASSVGLAGGSYNEQF
TRBV10-3,TRBJ1-5,AISEGDNQPQH
TRBV4-2,TRBJ2-3,ASSQDPASGTDTQY
TRBV4-2,TRBJ2-3,ASSQGPGAEEDTQY
TRBV5-1,TRBJ2-5,ASSPGLAGGRQETQY
TRBV19,TRBJ2-5,ASSIGGSGEKTQY
TRBV20-1,NA,SAIRRGPGYEQY
TRBV10-3,TRBJ1-1,AIRGTGLNTEAF